This TCR beta chain was captured by sequencing in a study of cytomegalovirus exposure and HLA in healthy donors. Whole-study results and caveats: According to the study, 160 or so TCR beta chains were cytomegalovirus-associated.

Primers included in the PCR were 60 Vbeta and 13 Jbeta primers. TCRdb's table, derived via immunoSEQ multiplex PCR, lists solely in-frame clones and lacks some. The sample consists of approximately 160,000 clones, approximately 80% of them appearing once. The J segment lost 4 bases and the V segment lost 5 bases, leaving 20 bases of the junction unmatched. This CDR3 has 19 residues. CDR1 is GTSNPN, CDR2 SVGIG, per germline (reference sequence). A word on this clone: The antigen is unknown.

The specimen sequenced was PBMCs. J is TRBJ1-6 and V is TRBV30; 7 nucleotides agree with TRBD1. This sequence was found in a woman aged 40 to 50 in good health and CMV-seropositive. The DNA for the CDR3 is TGTGCCTGGCGACCCAGCCCTAGACAGGGTTCTTTTTATAATTCACCCCTCCACTTT. Protein sequence: CAWRPSPRQGSFYNSPLHF.